The clone carrying this T cell receptor beta chain was found many times. Its antigen is as yet unknown. With a J-beta primer mix and a sample-barcoded 5' primer, a second PCR ran about 7 to 12 cycles. Sequencing yielded, for each sample, at least 2.5 million paired-end reads carrying CDR3. Each CDR3 protein is one row after TCRdb ran MiXCR on the 5' RACE reads. Of 800,000 to 950,000 distinct CDR3 sequences in the sample, around 34% were seen once. This specimen belongs to a study of blood T cells in healthy people across ages. Findings of the study overall: Roughly linear age-related decline in beta diversity appeared, significant by age about 40.

The TCR was taken from a man younger than 35 in good health. Sample: blood.

The CDR3 protein is CASSPRDRSYEQYF. CDR3 sequence (DNA): TGTGCCAGCAGCCCTCGAGACAGGTCCTACGAGCAGTACTTC. The rearrangement joins TRBV21-1 to TRBJ2-7; the DNA was not compared with TRBD1, the D call given in the table. TRBV21-1 constitutes a pseudogene. The CDR3 loop spans 14 amino acids.